This TCR beta chain appears in the sequencing data of a study of cytomegalovirus exposure and HLA in healthy donors. On this clone itself: Its antigen remains unidentified.

This PCR relied on a set of 60 Vbeta primers and 13 Jbeta primers. TCRdb's table, derived via immunoSEQ multiplex PCR, lists solely in-frame clones and lacks some. The table has approximately 150,000 clones, approximately 70% seen once. Study-wide results and limits: Reportedly, TCR beta sequences accurately predicted HLA-A and HLA-B alleles in most subjects. Sequencing artifact likely explains a cluster of highly shared sequence variants. In a later analysis, TCR beta V- and J-gene trimming was associated with a missense DCLRE1C variant. A few CMV-associated chains were confirmed in vitro to be specific for CMV antigens.

The sequenced material came from PBMCs. This TCR came from a woman between 18 and 29 years old in good health and CMV-seropositive.

CDR3 in amino acids: CASSTFTSHSPLHF. The CDR3 DNA is TGTGCCAGCAGTACGTTTACTTCTCATTCACCCCTCCACTTT. The chain is built from TRBV6-5 and TRBJ1-6, with D unclear. CDR3 size: 14 residues. CDR1 MNHEY and CDR2 SVGAGI come from the germline V gene. V lost 5 bases, J lost 8 bases, and 13 bases lay in between.